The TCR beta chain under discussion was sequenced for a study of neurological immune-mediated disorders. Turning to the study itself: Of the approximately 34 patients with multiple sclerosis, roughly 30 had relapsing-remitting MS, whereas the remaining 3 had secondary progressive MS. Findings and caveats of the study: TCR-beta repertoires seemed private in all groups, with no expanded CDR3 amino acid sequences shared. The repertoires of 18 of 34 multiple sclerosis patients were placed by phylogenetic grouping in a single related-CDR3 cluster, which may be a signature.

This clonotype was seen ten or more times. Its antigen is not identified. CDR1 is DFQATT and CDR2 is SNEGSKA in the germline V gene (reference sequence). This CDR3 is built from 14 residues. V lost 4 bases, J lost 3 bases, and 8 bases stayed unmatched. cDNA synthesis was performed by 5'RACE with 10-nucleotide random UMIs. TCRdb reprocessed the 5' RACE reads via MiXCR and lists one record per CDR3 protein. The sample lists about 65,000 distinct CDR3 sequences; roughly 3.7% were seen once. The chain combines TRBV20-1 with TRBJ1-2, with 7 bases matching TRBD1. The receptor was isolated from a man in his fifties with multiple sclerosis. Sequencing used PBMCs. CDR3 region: CSATEGQKDYGYTF. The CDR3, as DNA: TGCAGTGCTACCGAGGGACAGAAGGACTATGGCTACACCTTC.